This T cell receptor beta chain was captured by sequencing in a study of T cells in tumors after PD-1 blockade. Tumor or blood genomic DNA was sequenced, with inputs of roughly 616 ng to 6,004 ng. Trimming stripped 5 bases from V and 7 bases from J, with 14 bases between. This CDR3 is built from 14 residues. CDR1 SGHTA and CDR2 FQGNSA come from the germline V gene. This clone was counted between two and nine times. The table came from immunoSEQ multiplex PCR; TCRdb's copy has only in-frame clones and leaves some out. The sample holds about 63,000 clones, over 65% seen once. This chain joins TRBV7-2 and TRBJ2-2, with D possibly being TRBD1 (5 bases). This receptor was obtained from a human donor with basal cell carcinoma. Sample: PBMCs, taken after anti-PD-1 treatment. The CDR3 DNA is TGTGCCAGCAGCCCCACATTCAGGGACGGGGAGCTGTTTTTT. This gives the protein CASSPTFRDGELFF. Drawing the rest from reference TRBV7-2 and TRBJ2-2, the complete variable domain is GAGVSQSPSNKVTEKGKDVELRCDPISGHTALYWYRQSLGQGLEFLIYFQGNSAPDKSGLPSDRFSAERTGGSVSTLTIQRTQQEDSAVYLCASSPTFRDGELFFGEGSRLTVL.